A single sample is the source of the 11 T cell receptor beta chains below, sequenced in a study of kidney transplant recipient with SARS-CoV-2 infection. TCRdb re-derived calls from the reads in MiXCR, one entry per CDR3 protein. This repertoire shows roughly 250,000 distinct CDR3 sequences, about 30% found once; its top ten account for less than 8.5%. The material sequenced was a blood sample, taken at baseline and on roughly day 110 from a kidney transplant recipient. These receptors were collected from a male patient aged 30 to 40 who had COVID-19 and was a kidney transplant recipient. Some T cells may be graft donor cells.

This clonotype was seen more than once but under ten times. This chain connects TRBV9 to TRBJ2-5, with no clear D. CDR3 size: 17 residues. V shed 4 bases and J shed 2 bases, with 21 bases lying between them. CDR1 and CDR2 (germline): SGDLS, YYNGEE. CDR3 amino acids: CASSPPDGEERQETQYF. Here the CDR3 DNA reads TGTGCCAGCAGCCCGCCGGATGGGGAAGAACGACAAGAGACCCAGTACTTC.

V usage is TRBV21-1 and J usage is TRBJ1-6. TRBV21-1 is flagged as a pseudogene. This CDR3 is 17 amino acids long. CDR3 residues: CVSSNRRGFTYNSPLHF. CDR3 in DNA: TGTGTCAGCAGCAACCGGCGGGGTTTTACCTATAATTCACCCCTCCACTTT.

The chain couples TRBV7-8 to TRBJ2-3; D might be TRBD1 (5 bases). The CDR3 contains 18 residues. Germline CDR1 and CDR2: SGHVS and FQNEAQ. Trimming stripped 5 bases from V and 0 bases from J, with 21 bases between. The CDR3 nucleotides are TGTGCCAGCAGCCCCTCCCGACTGGCGGACACTAGCACAGATACGCAGTATTTT. Protein: CASSPSRLADTSTDTQYF.

This clonotype occurred a few times. The rearrangement joins TRBV28 to TRBJ2-1, with 10 bases identical to TRBD2. The V gene end was trimmed by 2 bases and the J gene end by 10 bases; junction bases not matched to a gene: 11. The CDR3 is 16 residues long. CDR1 and CDR2 from the germline V gene are MDHEN and SYDVKM. The DNA for the CDR3 is TGTGCCAGCAGTTTAGCGAATCTAGCGGGAGAGTCGGAGCAGTTCTTC. Translated, it gives CASSLANLAGESEQFF.

Only a few counts were recorded for this clonotype. This rearrangement joins TRBV7-3 to TRBJ2-1; D unresolved. The CDR3 consists of 13 residues. Trimming removed 5 bases at V and 6 bases at J, with 11 bases between. Germline V CDR1 and CDR2: SGHTA, FQGTGA. CDR3 nucleotides: TGTGCCAGCAGCACCTCACCGGGCAATGAGCAGTTCTTC. This codes for CASSTSPGNEQFF. The variable domain in full, with the rest retrieved from reference TRBV7-3 and TRBJ2-1, is GAGVSQTPSNKVTEKGKYVELRCDPISGHTALYWYRQSLGQGPEFLIYFQGTGAADDSGLPNDRFFAVRPEGSVSTLKIQRTERGDSAVYLCASSTSPGNEQFFGPGTRLTVL.

As regards this clonotype: A much larger clone is a single base away; this may be a read error. This chain links TRBV6-5 with TRBJ1-5; D not resolved. The CDR3 is 12 amino acids. Germline assignment: CDR1 MNHEY and CDR2 SVGAGI. Written as DNA, the CDR3 is TGTGCCAGCAGTTACAGTAGGCAGCCCCTGCATTTT. This codes for CASSYSRQPLHF.

This clonotype has ten or more counts. This rearrangement joins TRBV4-2 to TRBJ2-1, with 11 bases identical to TRBD2. CDR3 length equals 17 residues. The junction had 5 bases not matched to a gene; V was cut back by 0 bases and J by 4 bases. CDR1 and CDR2 from the germline V gene are LGHNA and YNFKEQ. The CDR3 is CASSQDHSGRVYNEQFF. CDR3 bases: TGTGCCAGCAGCCAAGACCATAGCGGGAGGGTGTACAATGAGCAGTTCTTC.

This clonotype was picked up many times. The CDR3 nucleotides are TGTGCCAGCAGTAGACCCAGGGAGGGGGGTTCCTACGAGCAGTACGTC. As protein: CASSRPREGGSYEQYV. V and J are TRBV2 and TRBJ2-7, with a weak D call TRBD2 (7 bases). V gave up 5 bases and J gave up 1 base, with 18 bases separating them. Per the germline V gene, CDR1 is SNHLY and CDR2 is FYNNEI. CDR3 size: 16 residues.

Points on this clonotype: A much larger clone differs from this one at a single base, so this may be a read error. The chain uses TRBV20-1 and TRBJ2-1, with 8 positions matching TRBD2. Germline V CDR1 and CDR2: DFQATT, SNEGSKA (reference sequence). The CDR3 covers 15 residues. This CDR3 is CSAREGAGARNEQSF. The CDR3 nucleotides are TGCAGTGCTAGAGAAGGAGCGGGAGCAAGAAATGAGCAGTCCTTC.

The chain uses TRBV19 and TRBJ2-6; D gene unclear. The CDR3 spans 16 residues. CDR1 and CDR2 (germline): LNHDA, SQIVND (reference sequence). V lost 7 bases to trimming and J lost 0 bases, with 13 bases between them. This CDR3 is CASNFRTGSGANVLTF. CDR3 bases: TGTGCCAGTAACTTTCGGACGGGCTCTGGGGCCAACGTCCTGACTTTC.

CDR3 sequence (DNA): TGTGCCACCAGTGATTTAGGGGTTAGCAATGAGCAGTTCTTC. Protein: CATSDLGVSNEQFF. The chain joins TRBV24-1 to TRBJ2-1, with D possibly being TRBD1 (5 bases). The CDR3 extends over 14 amino acids. Germline V lookup: CDR1 KGHDR, CDR2 SFDVKD. With 1 base removed from V and 6 bases from J, the gap between germline ends came to 9 bases.